This TCR beta chain was captured by sequencing in a study of blood T cell repertoires in COVID-19. Study information: From the United States, Italy and Spain came samples of acute and convalescent COVID-19.

In the authors' methods: Nucleated cell number was recorded as an estimate derived from reference gene primer amplification. The repertoire was sequenced with immunoSEQ multiplex PCR; TCRdb's copy has only in-frame clones and lacks some. The DNA gave D and trimming, while V, J and clone size come from that table. The sample has hundreds of thousands of clones; about 68% are singletons. CDR3 length: 12 amino acids. The V gene lost 2 bases and the J gene lost 14 bases, with 10 bases spanning the gap. This clone was detected a few times. The J gene is TRBJ1-6, the V gene TRBV12-3 or TRBV12-4, with a possible D match to TRBD1 (5 bases). This TCR came from a woman of 80 years or more with acute or convalescent COVID-19. Sample: peripheral blood. The CDR3 DNA reads as TGTGCCAGCAGTTTATCCCGGGGGGCCCTCCACTTT. Translated: CASSLSRGALHF.